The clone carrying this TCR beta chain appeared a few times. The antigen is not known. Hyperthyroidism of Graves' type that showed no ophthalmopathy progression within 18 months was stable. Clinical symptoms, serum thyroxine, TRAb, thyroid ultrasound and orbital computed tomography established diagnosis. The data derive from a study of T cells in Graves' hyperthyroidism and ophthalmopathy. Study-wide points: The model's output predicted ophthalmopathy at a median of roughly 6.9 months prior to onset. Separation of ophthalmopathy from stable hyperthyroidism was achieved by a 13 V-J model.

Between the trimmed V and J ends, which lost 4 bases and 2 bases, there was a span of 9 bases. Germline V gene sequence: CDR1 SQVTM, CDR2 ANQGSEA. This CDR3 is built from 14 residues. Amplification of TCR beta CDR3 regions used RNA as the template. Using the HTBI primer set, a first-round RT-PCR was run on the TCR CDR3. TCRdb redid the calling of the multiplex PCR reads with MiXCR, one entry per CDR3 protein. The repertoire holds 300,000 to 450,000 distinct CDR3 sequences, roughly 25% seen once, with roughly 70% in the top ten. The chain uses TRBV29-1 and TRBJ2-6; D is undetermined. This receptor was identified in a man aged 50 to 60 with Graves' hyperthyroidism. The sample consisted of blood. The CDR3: CSVAPGAGANVLTF. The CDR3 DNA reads TGCAGCGTTGCCCCAGGAGCTGGGGCCAACGTCCTGACTTTC.